The rows below give T cell receptor beta chains drawn from one sample of a study of blood T cell repertoires in COVID-19. This table comes from immunoSEQ multiplex PCR, and its TCRdb copy is limited to in-frame clones, with some not included. The profile shows approximately 670,000 clones, 85% to 90% of them singletons. The sample was peripheral blood. Receptors originate from a woman between 18 and 30 years old with acute or convalescent COVID-19. Each CDR3 is given with its conserved first and last residue. Each record gives: J gene, V gene, clone size, D gene, CDR3 protein, CDR3 DNA. A D gene is named only where the DNA matches it firmly. Clone size appears in some rows only: once, few, many, or a class for an expanded clone.

TRBJ1-1 TRBV30 . . CAWRMGGNTEAFF TGTGCCTGGAGGATGGGGGGGAACACTGAAGCTTTCTTT
TRBJ1-2 TRBV5-6 . . CASSLAGSYGYTF TGTGCCAGCAGCTTGGCTGGGAGTTATGGCTACACCTTC
TRBJ1-2 TRBV12-3/TRBV12-4 . . CASSLTPLASYTF TGTGCCAGCAGTTTAACTCCCCTCGCCAGCTACACCTTC
TRBJ1-1 TRBV2 few . CASSDLTGFEAFF TGTGCCAGCAGTGATTTGACAGGCTTTGAAGCTTTCTTT
TRBJ1-3 TRBV7-8 . . CASSLARLPRGGNTIYF TGTGCCAGCAGCTTAGCGCGCCTACCCAGGGGTGGAAACACCATATATTTT
TRBJ1-6 TRBV7-2 . . CASSLWGQGWNSPLHF TGTGCCAGCAGCTTATGGGGGCAAGGGTGGAATTCACCCCTCCACTTT
TRBJ1-2 TRBV30 . . CAWSPRGYGYTF TGTGCCTGGAGTCCCAGGGGCTATGGCTACACCTTC
TRBJ2-1 TRBV9 . . CASSVVRDSYNEQFF TGTGCCAGCAGCGTAGTCAGGGACTCCTACAATGAGCAGTTCTTC
TRBJ1-2 TRBV6-1 . . CASSEQPGKNYGYTF TGTGCCAGCAGTGAACAGCCAGGGAAGAACTATGGCTACACCTTC
TRBJ1-5 TRBV19 few . CASSITGTHQPQHF TGTGCCAGTAGTATTACAGGGACACATCAGCCCCAGCATTTT
TRBJ1-3 TRBV19 . . CASTGVSGNTIYF TGTGCCAGTACGGGGGTCTCTGGAAACACCATATATTTT
TRBJ2-7 TRBV11-2 . TRBD1 CASSTYRDRGYEQYF TGTGCCAGCAGCACCTATCGGGACAGGGGTTACGAGCAGTACTTC
TRBJ2-5 TRBV2 . . CAGSRDLGETQYF TGTGCCGGGTCGAGGGATCTCGGGGAGACCCAGTACTTC
TRBJ1-2 TRBV27 . . CASRWGGPYGYTF TGTGCCAGCCGATGGGGAGGCCCCTATGGCTACACCTTC
TRBJ1-2 TRBV10-3 . . CAITPDSPNYGYTF TGTGCCATCACCCCGGACAGCCCTAACTATGGCTACACCTTC
TRBJ1-3 TRBV4-1 . . CASSQHSGVSGNTIYF TGCGCCAGCAGCCAACATTCAGGGGTCTCTGGAAACACCATATATTTT
TRBJ2-7 TRBV9 . . CASSVGLGQSYEQYF TGTGCCAGCAGCGTAGGGCTGGGGCAGAGCTACGAGCAGTACTTC
TRBJ2-2 TRBV7-6 once . CASSLVLLSNTGELFF TGTGCCAGCAGCTTAGTTCTCCTTTCGAACACCGGGGAGCTGTTTTTT
TRBJ2-7 TRBV6-6 once TRBD2 CASTEGGGDEQYF TGTGCCAGCACGGAAGGCGGGGGGGACGAGCAGTACTTC
TRBJ1-1 TRBV12-3/TRBV12-4 . . CASSLLGGGAFF TGTGCCAGCAGTTTATTGGGGGGGGGAGCTTTCTTT
TRBJ1-1 TRBV29-1 . TRBD1 CSVEDRAGGYRGTEAFF TGCAGCGTTGAAGATAGGGCAGGGGGCTATCGGGGCACTGAAGCTTTCTTT
TRBJ1-2 TRBV6-5 . . CASSYWGEGLGGYTF TGTGCCAGCAGTTACTGGGGGGAAGGGCTGGGAGGCTACACCTTC
TRBJ2-5 TRBV19 . TRBD1 CASSNRDSEGETQYF TGTGCCAGTAGTAACCGGGACAGCGAGGGAGAGACCCAGTACTTC
TRBJ1-1 TRBV19 . . CASSKMTGNTEAFF TGTGCCAGTAGCAAAATGACAGGGAACACTGAAGCTTTCTTT
TRBJ2-3 TRBV5-4 . TRBD2 CASSFDGGGTDTQYF TGTGCCAGCAGCTTTGACGGGGGGGGTACAGATACGCAGTATTTT
TRBJ1-1 TRBV20-1 . . CSPGWNTEAFF TGCAGTCCGGGTTGGAACACTGAAGCTTTCTTT
TRBJ2-1 TRBV3-1/TRBV3-2 . TRBD2 CASSYWTSGGFNEQFF TGTGCCAGCAGCTACTGGACTAGCGGGGGATTCAATGAGCAGTTCTTC
TRBJ1-6 TRBV6-5 . TRBD1 CASSYIPRDSNSPLHF TGTGCCAGCAGTTACATCCCCCGGGACAGCAATTCACCCCTCCACTTT
TRBJ1-6 TRBV15 . . CATSRDRGTSSYNSPLHF TGTGCCACCAGCAGAGATAGGGGAACCAGCTCCTATAATTCACCCCTCCACTTT
TRBJ2-3 TRBV7-2 . . CASSFLSGSSTQYF TGTGCCAGCAGCTTCCTCAGCGGGTCGTCTACGCAGTATTTT
TRBJ2-2 TRBV5-1 . . CASSLGSLANTGELFF TGCGCCAGCAGCTTGGGTTCTCTAGCGAACACCGGGGAGCTGTTTTTT
TRBJ1-3 TRBV21-1 once . CASSKRTGFSGNTIYF TGTGCCAGCAGCAAGAGGACAGGTTTCTCTGGAAACACCATATATTTT
TRBJ1-5 TRBV2 . . CASRARTVDYQPQHF TGTGCCAGCCGAGCCAGGACAGTCGATTATCAGCCCCAGCATTTT
TRBJ2-7 TRBV20-1 . . CSASRGFYEQYF TGCAGTGCTAGTAGGGGATTTTACGAGCAGTACTTC
TRBJ2-1 TRBV27 . TRBD2 CASSNVVLGGGEQFF TGTGCCAGCAGCAACGTCGTGCTGGGGGGGGGTGAGCAGTTCTTC
TRBJ2-7 TRBV7-8 . TRBD2 CASSSPLTSGGEYEQYF TGTGCCAGCAGCTCACCCCTAACTAGCGGGGGAGAATACGAGCAGTACTTC
TRBJ1-1 TRBV3-1/TRBV3-2 . TRBD1 CASSQWNRGPEAFF TGTGCCAGCAGCCAATGGAACAGGGGACCTGAAGCTTTCTTT
TRBJ1-3 TRBV4-2 once TRBD1 CASSRTGDRVLNTIYF TGTGCCAGCAGCCGAACAGGGGACAGGGTGTTAAACACCATATATTTT
TRBJ1-4 TRBV19 . . CASSIEGRVGLFF TGTGCCAGTAGTATAGAAGGCCGGGTGGGACTGTTTTTT
TRBJ1-1 TRBV14 . TRBD1 CASSQVGLRGTEAFF TGTGCCAGCAGCCAAGTGGGGCTCAGGGGGACTGAAGCTTTCTTT
TRBJ2-3 TRBV3-1/TRBV3-2 . TRBD2 CASSLGGGGTDTQYF TGTGCCAGCAGCCTCGGCGGGGGGGGCACAGATACGCAGTATTTT
TRBJ1-5 TRBV27 . . CASSLSWQTAYNQPQHF TGTGCCAGCAGTTTATCCTGGCAGACAGCCTACAATCAGCCCCAGCATTTT
TRBJ1-1 TRBV5-1 once . CASSLAGVVNTEAFF TGCGCCAGCAGCTTGGCCGGAGTTGTTAACACTGAAGCTTTCTTT
TRBJ1-3 TRBV6-5 . TRBD1 CASSGTGRRGNTIYF TGTGCCAGCAGCGGGACAGGGCGTAGAGGAAACACCATATATTTT
TRBJ1-4 TRBV28 . . CASSVDSLNEKLFF TGTGCCAGCAGTGTTGACAGCTTAAATGAAAAACTGTTTTTT
TRBJ1-2 TRBV20-1 . TRBD1 CSGGDREGYTF TGCAGTGGAGGGGACAGGGAAGGCTACACCTTC
TRBJ1-3 TRBV5-8 . . CASSPGGSSGNTIYF TGTGCCAGCAGCCCTGGAGGGAGCTCTGGAAACACCATATATTTT
TRBJ2-4 TRBV30 . TRBD1 CAWSWDRTRDIQYF TGTGCCTGGAGTTGGGACAGAACAAGAGACATTCAGTACTTC
TRBJ1-1 TRBV5-6 . . CASSLAAGAVTEAFF TGTGCCAGCAGCTTGGCGGCAGGGGCGGTCACTGAAGCTTTCTTT
TRBJ2-2 TRBV5-1 few . CASSLARTGELFF TGCGCCAGCAGCTTGGCCCGGACCGGGGAGCTGTTTTTT
TRBJ1-2 TRBV20-1 . . CSAKRDNGYTF TGCAGTGCGAAGAGGGATAATGGCTACACCTTC
TRBJ2-5 TRBV6-6 . TRBD2 CASSNSGGSQETQYF TGTGCCAGCAGTAATAGCGGGGGGTCCCAAGAGACCCAGTACTTC
TRBJ1-5 TRBV7-8 . . CASSLQRVGNQPQHF TGTGCCAGCAGCTTACAACGGGTCGGCAATCAGCCCCAGCATTTT